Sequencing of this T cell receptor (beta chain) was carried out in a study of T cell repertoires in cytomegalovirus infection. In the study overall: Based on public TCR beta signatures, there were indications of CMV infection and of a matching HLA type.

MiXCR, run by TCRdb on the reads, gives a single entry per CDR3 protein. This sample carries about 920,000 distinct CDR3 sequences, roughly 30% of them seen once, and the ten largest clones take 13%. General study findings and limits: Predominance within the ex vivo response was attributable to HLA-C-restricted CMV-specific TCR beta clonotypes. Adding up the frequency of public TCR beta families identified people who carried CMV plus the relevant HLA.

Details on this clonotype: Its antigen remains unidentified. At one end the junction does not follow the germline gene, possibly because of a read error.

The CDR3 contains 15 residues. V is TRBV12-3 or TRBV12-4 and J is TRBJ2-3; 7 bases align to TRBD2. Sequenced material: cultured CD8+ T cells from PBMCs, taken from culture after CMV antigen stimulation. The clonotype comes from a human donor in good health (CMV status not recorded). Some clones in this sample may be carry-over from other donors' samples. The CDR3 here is CVSSPSGESTDTQYF. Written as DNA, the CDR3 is TGTGTCAGCAGTCCCAGCGGGGAAAGCACAGATACGCAGTATTTT.